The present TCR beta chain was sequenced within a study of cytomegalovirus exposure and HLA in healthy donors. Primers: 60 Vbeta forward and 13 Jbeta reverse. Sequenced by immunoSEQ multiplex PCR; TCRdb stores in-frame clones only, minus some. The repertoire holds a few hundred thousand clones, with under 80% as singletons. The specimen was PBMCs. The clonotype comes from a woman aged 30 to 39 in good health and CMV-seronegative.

The chain's CDR3 is CASSYTGRANTEAFF. The CDR3, as DNA: TGTGCCAGCAGTTATACGGGCAGGGCAAACACTGAAGCTTTCTTT. The J gene is TRBJ1-1, the V gene TRBV6-5; possibly TRBD1 for D (5 bases). This CDR3 comprises 15 residues. Germline CDR1 and CDR2: MNHEY and SVGAGI. V lost 3 bases, J lost 2 bases, and 13 bases lay in between.